The T cell receptor beta chain under discussion was sequenced for a study of T cell responses to AZD1222 COVID-19 vaccine. Overall study findings and caveats: Repertoires were obtained only post-peak T cell response. The donor group comprised mostly white British people and more females; the analysis possibly underestimated clonal diversity. An increase in Spike-specific TCR breadth and depth was observed after two AZD1222 doses.

Some clones are missing from TCRdb's copy, which holds only in-frame ones; the method was immunoSEQ multiplex PCR. The sample yields under 110,000 clones, around 83% seen once. Comments on this clone: Antigen: not known.

The CDR3 contains 16 residues. After removal of 3 bases from V and 0 bases from J, the junction contained 2 bases not matched to a gene. CDR1 and CDR2 (germline): LNHDA, SQIVND (reference sequence). This receptor was obtained from an adult in good health. This specimen was peripheral blood, taken on day 0 of AZD1222 vaccination. The chain combines TRBV19 with TRBJ2-2; 9 bases are a match to TRBD2. CDR3 DNA: TGTGCCAGTAGTATTCTAGCGGGGTCGAACACCGGGGAGCTGTTTTTT. The encoded protein is CASSILAGSNTGELFF.